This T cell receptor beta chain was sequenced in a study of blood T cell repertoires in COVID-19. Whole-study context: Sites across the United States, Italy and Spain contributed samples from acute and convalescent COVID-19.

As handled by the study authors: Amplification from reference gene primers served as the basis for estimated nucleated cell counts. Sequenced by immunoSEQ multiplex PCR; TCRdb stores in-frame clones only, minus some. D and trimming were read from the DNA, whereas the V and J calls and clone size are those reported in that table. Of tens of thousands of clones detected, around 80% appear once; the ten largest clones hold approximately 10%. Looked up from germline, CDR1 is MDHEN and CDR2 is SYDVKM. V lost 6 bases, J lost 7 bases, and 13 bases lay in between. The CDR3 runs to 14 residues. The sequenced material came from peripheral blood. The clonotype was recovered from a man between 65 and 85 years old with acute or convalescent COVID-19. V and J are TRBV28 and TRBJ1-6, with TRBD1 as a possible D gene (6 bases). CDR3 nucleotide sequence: TGTGCCAGCAGACGCCGGGACACGAATTCACCCCTCCACTTT. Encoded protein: CASRRRDTNSPLHF.